The 27 T cell receptor beta chains listed next were all sequenced from one sample in a study of blood T cells in healthy people across ages. A J-beta primer mix and a sample-barcoded 5' primer were used in a second PCR of about 7 to 12 cycles. TCRdb re-analysed the 5' RACE reads in MiXCR, keeping a single row per CDR3 protein. The sample consists of about 800,000 distinct CDR3 sequences, 58% of them appearing once. The specimen was blood. The receptor set was obtained from a young man in good health.

This clonotype was detected ten times or more. V gene TRBV7-2 combines with J gene TRBJ2-1; no definite D call. CDR3 length: 13 amino acids. V lost 1 base and J lost 3, with 4 bases in between. Germline CDR1 SGHTA, CDR2 FQGNSA. The CDR3 here is CASSLGRYNEQFF. CDR3 nucleotides: TGTGCCAGCAGCTTAGGGCGCTACAATGAGCAGTTCTTC.

This chain links TRBV7-2 with TRBJ2-1, with D maybe TRBD1 (6 bases). The germline gives CDR1 SGHTA, CDR2 FQGNSA. The germline V and J ends were trimmed by 5 bases and 7 bases, with 18 bases remaining between them. The CDR3 length is 15 residues. CDR3 sequence: CASSPLGGSWNEQFF. In DNA, the CDR3 is TGTGCCAGCAGCCCTCTAGGGGGTAGTTGGAATGAGCAGTTCTTC.

This chain links TRBV18 with TRBJ2-1; 10 bases map to TRBD1. V dropped 3 bases and J dropped 3; count of bases not matched to a gene: 8. CDR3 size: 17 residues. Germline assignment: CDR1 KGHSH and CDR2 LQKENI. CDR3 region: CASSPVPDRGNYNEQFF. CDR3 in DNA: TGTGCCAGCTCACCGGTTCCGGACAGGGGGAACTACAATGAGCAGTTCTTC.

The chain carries TRBV14 and TRBJ2-5; D is uncertain. The V end was cut by 2 bases, the J end by 10 bases, with 11 bases between. There are 12 residues in the CDR3. The germline V gene has CDR1 SGHDN and CDR2 FVKESK. The CDR3 DNA reads as TGTGCCAGCAGCCAAACGTTGGGAATCCAGTACTTC. Its protein product is CASSQTLGIQYF.

The rearrangement joins TRBV11-2 to TRBJ2-3, with D unresolved. Trimming shortened V by 1 base and J by 1 base, and 15 bases separated the two germline ends. Germline loops: CDR1 SGHAT, CDR2 FQNNGV. CDR3 length equals 17 residues. This CDR3 is CASSLGWGLGGTDTQYF. The CDR3 region has the DNA TGTGCCAGCAGCTTAGGGTGGGGTCTAGGAGGCACAGATACGCAGTATTTT.

The gene calls are TRBV7-2 and TRBJ2-7, with TRBD2 as a possible D gene (6 bases). The CDR3 loop spans 16 amino acids. The germline CDR1 and CDR2 sequences are SGHTA and FQGNSA. Trimming left V 7 bases short and J 2 bases short, with 21 bases between. As DNA, the CDR3 is TGTGCCAGCACTTTTCACGGGGGAAGAAAAACCTACGAGCAGTACTTC. Translated: CASTFHGGRKTYEQYF.

This rearrangement joins TRBV12-3 or TRBV12-4 to TRBJ1-1; 7 nucleotides align to TRBD1. The CDR3 has 13 amino acids. V shed 7 bases and J 8 bases; nucleotides not matched to a gene: 10. CDR3 bases: TGTGCCAGCAACCCCCTGAGACAGGGAGAAGCTTTCTTT. It is translated as CASNPLRQGEAFF.

The V gene is TRBV12-3 or TRBV12-4, the J gene TRBJ2-5; possible D gene TRBD2, 5 bases. V lost 2 bases to trimming and J lost 7 bases, with 11 bases between them. The CDR3 is 13 amino acids. The DNA for the CDR3 is TGTGCCAGCAGTTTACGGGAACCAGCGACCCAGTACTTC. Protein product: CASSLREPATQYF.

V and J are TRBV10-3 and TRBJ2-5, with no clear D. Germline V CDR1 and CDR2: ENHRY, SYGVKD. This CDR3 is 12 amino acids long. V was shortened by 8 bases and J by 1 base, with 8 bases between the two germline ends. The CDR3 spells CAIGRAQETQYF. The CDR3, as DNA: TGTGCCATCGGCCGGGCCCAAGAGACCCAGTACTTC.

V is TRBV9 and J is TRBJ2-7, with D possibly being TRBD2 (6 bases). The CDR3 totals 14 residues. CDR1 and CDR2 from the germline V gene are SGDLS and YYNGEE. V was shortened by 3 bases and J by 7 bases, with 17 bases between the two germline ends. The CDR3 sequence is CASSGQVGLSEQYF. Here the CDR3 DNA reads TGTGCCAGCAGCGGCCAAGTGGGACTGAGTGAGCAGTACTTC.

Comments on this clonotype: With a much larger clone just one base away, this may be a read error. V is TRBV5-5 and J is TRBJ2-7, with D unresolved. The CDR3 has 13 amino acids. Germline loops: CDR1 SGHKS, CDR2 YYEKEE (reference sequence). CDR3 loop: CASSLDGSCEQYF. CDR3 in DNA: TGTGCCAGCAGCTTAGACGGTTCCTGCGAGCAGTACTTC.

CDR3: CATTGQGYEQYF. The CDR3 nucleotides read TGTGCCACAACGGGACAAGGCTACGAGCAGTACTTC. This sequence joins TRBV10-3 and TRBJ2-5; weak D call: TRBD1 (6 bases). Matching the DNA end better, TRBJ2-7 makes the J call doubtful. The germline CDR1 and CDR2 sequences are ENHRY and SYGVKD. There are 12 residues in the CDR3.

The chain joins TRBV20-1 to TRBJ2-7; D is possibly TRBD2 (5 bases). Trimming left V 4 bases short and J 0 bases short, with 16 bases between. The CDR3 extends over 15 amino acids. Germline assignment: CDR1 DFQATT and CDR2 SNEGSKA (reference sequence). CDR3 sequence: CSAKDYSGSSYEQYF. The CDR3 nucleotides read TGCAGTGCTAAAGACTACAGCGGCAGCTCCTACGAGCAGTACTTC.

This chain connects TRBV10-2 to TRBJ2-3; D call uncertain. Germline CDR1 reads WSHSY; CDR2 reads SAAADI. Trimming shortened V by 4 bases and J by 7 bases, and 12 bases separated the two germline ends. The CDR3 is made up of 13 amino acids. The CDR3, as DNA: TGCGCCAGCAGTGTAGGCCCCAGAAATACGCAGTATTTT. Translating it yields CASSVGPRNTQYF.

This sequence joins TRBV6-4 and TRBJ2-1; 8 positions match TRBD1. CDR1 MRHNA and CDR2 SNTAGT come from the germline V gene. V lost 0 bases and J lost 5; bases outside the gene matches: 6. This CDR3 region has 16 residues. CDR3 bases: TGTGCCAGCAGTGACTCGTTTGGACAGGGAGACAATGAGCAGTTCTTC. Translated, it gives CASSDSFGQGDNEQFF.

This rearrangement joins TRBV2 to TRBJ2-3, with D uncertain. Germline CDR1 SNHLY, CDR2 FYNNEI. The CDR3 is made up of 13 amino acids. Trimming shortened V by 5 bases and J by 2 bases, and 8 bases separated the two germline ends. This chain's CDR3 is CASSRLYTDTQYF. The CDR3 nucleotides are TGTGCCAGCAGTAGACTCTACACAGATACGCAGTATTTT.

This clonotype was picked up one time. This chain joins TRBV7-2 and TRBJ2-7, with D maybe TRBD1 (5 bases). The J call may not be correct, given that the DNA end is closer to TRBJ2-5. Per the germline V gene, CDR1 is SGHTA and CDR2 is FQGNSA. This CDR3 comprises 14 residues. CDR3 DNA sequence: TGTGCCAGCAGCGTGGGGCTCCGAGGAGAGACCCAGTACTTC. Its translation: CASSVGLRGETQYF.

The chain recombines TRBV10-3 with TRBJ2-3; D gene unclear. Trimming took off 0 bases at V and 3 bases at J, with 13 bases between the two ends. Looked up from germline, CDR1 is ENHRY and CDR2 is SYGVKD. The CDR3 has 16 residues. CDR3: CAISESGSVQTDTQYF. For the CDR3, the DNA is TGTGCCATCAGTGAGTCTGGTTCGGTTCAGACAGATACGCAGTATTTT.

As concerns this clonotype: Possible read error: a much larger clone is one base away. V is TRBV2 and J is TRBJ2-1; D is uncertain. The length of the CDR3 is 11 residues. V was shortened by 8 bases and J by 13 bases, with 15 bases between the two germline ends. Germline V lookup: CDR1 SNHLY, CDR2 FYNNEI. CDR3 sequence reads: CASGLQETQFF. The CDR3 DNA follows: TGTGCCAGCGGGCTCCAAGAGACCCAGTTCTTC.

This chain connects TRBV29-1 to TRBJ1-2; D uncertain. Germline loops: CDR1 SQVTM, CDR2 ANQGSEA. V shed 4 bases and J shed 6 bases, with 6 bases lying between them. This CDR3 is 10 amino acids long. The CDR3, as DNA: TGCAGCGTTGCACGCGATGGCTACACCTTC. This encodes CSVARDGYTF.

This clonotype was observed a handful of times. The V and J genes are TRBV24-1 and TRBJ2-1, with D unclear. The CDR3 is 13 residues long. Germline CDR1 is KGHDR and CDR2 is SFDVKD. Trimming stripped 0 bases from V and 9 bases from J, with 8 bases between. The DNA of the CDR3 is TGTGCCACCAGTGATTTGCAACGCAGTGAGCAGTTCTTC. It yields the protein CATSDLQRSEQFF.

This clonotype was detected only a few times. The V call is TRBV20-1, the J call TRBJ2-1; D is perhaps TRBD2 (5 bases). V gave up 3 bases and J gave up 3 bases, with 21 bases separating them. The CDR3 spans 17 residues. The V gene's germline CDR1 is DFQATT and CDR2 SNEGSKA (reference sequence). DNA of the CDR3: TGCAGTGCTAGCAGGACCGGGAACAGTGAAAACTACAATGAGCAGTTCTTC. Protein product: CSASRTGNSENYNEQFF.

The chain is built from TRBV11-2 and TRBJ2-5; D call uncertain. The J call may be incorrect, as the DNA end agrees better with TRBJ2-7. Per the germline V gene, CDR1 is SGHAT and CDR2 is FQNNGV. The CDR3 is 13 amino acids. The CDR3, as DNA: TGTGCCAGCCTGAGGTTGGGCGACTACGAGCAGTACTTC. Translating it yields CASLRLGDYEQYF.

In DNA form, the CDR3 reads TGTGCCTGGAGTTGGGGAAAATTACTAGGGACGCAGTATTTT. Encoded protein: CAWSWGKLLGTQYF. V is TRBV30 and J is TRBJ2-3; tentatively, D is TRBD2 (5 bases). CDR1 GTSNPN and CDR2 SVGIG come from the germline V gene (reference sequence). V lost 2 bases and J lost 9, with 18 bases in between. There are 14 residues in the CDR3.

A remark on this clonotype: Given a much more abundant clone one base away, this may be a read error. This chain links TRBV13 with TRBJ2-4; possible D gene TRBD1, 5 bases. The better agreement between TRBJ2-7 and the DNA end casts doubt on the J call. Germline V gives CDR1 PRHDT, CDR2 FYEKMQ (reference sequence). CDR3 length equals 13 residues. CDR3 region: CASSLAGKYEQYF. Here the CDR3 DNA reads TGTGCCAGCAGCTTAGCAGGGAAGTACGAGCAGTACTTC.

A note on this clonotype: The junction differs from germline at one of its ends, possibly a read error. The chain joins TRBV12-5 to TRBJ2-2; TRBD2 matches at 8 bases. Germline-derived CDR1 and CDR2 are LGHNT and FRNRAP. CDR3 length: 17 residues. The CDR3 loop reads CASGYSRTSKLVGELFF. The CDR3 bases are TGTGCTAGTGGTTACTCCCGGACTAGCAAGTTGGTCGGGGAGTTGTTTTTT.

This clonotype was detected only once. V and J are TRBV29-1 and TRBJ2-4; D is possibly TRBD1 (6 bases). The J call may be wrong; the DNA end is better matched by TRBJ2-7. Germline V lookup: CDR1 SQVTM, CDR2 ANQGSEA. The CDR3 is 13 residues long. The CDR3 spells CSVGGRAMVEQYF. DNA for the CDR3: TGCAGCGTTGGGGGGCGGGCGATGGTCGAGCAGTACTTC.